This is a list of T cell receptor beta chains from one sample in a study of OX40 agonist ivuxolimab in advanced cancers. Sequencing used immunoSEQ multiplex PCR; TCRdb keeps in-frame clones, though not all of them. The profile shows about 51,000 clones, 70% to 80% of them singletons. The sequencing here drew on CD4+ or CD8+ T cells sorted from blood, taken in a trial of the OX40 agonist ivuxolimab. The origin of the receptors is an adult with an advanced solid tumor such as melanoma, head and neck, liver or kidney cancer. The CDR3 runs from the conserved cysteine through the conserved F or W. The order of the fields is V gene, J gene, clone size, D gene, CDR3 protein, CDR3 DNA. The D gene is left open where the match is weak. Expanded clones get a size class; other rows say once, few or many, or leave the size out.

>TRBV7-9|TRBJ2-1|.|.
CASSSWERSYNEQFF
TGTGCCAGCAGCTCCTGGGAACGGTCCTACAATGAACAGTTCTTC
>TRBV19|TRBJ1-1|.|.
CASSLRGAPSVQAFF
TGTGCCAGTAGTCTTCGAGGGGCTCCCTCAGTTCAAGCTTTCTTT
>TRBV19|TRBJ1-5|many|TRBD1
CASRDRGGNQPQHF
TGTGCCAGTAGAGACAGGGGAGGCAATCAGCCCCAGCATTTT
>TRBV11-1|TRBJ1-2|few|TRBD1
CASSRGQLIGYTF
TGTGCCAGCAGCCGGGGACAGCTTATTGGCTACACCTTC
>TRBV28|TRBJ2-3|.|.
CASSSLLQAADTQYF
TGTGCCAGCAGTTCCCTTCTGCAAGCGGCAGATACGCAGTATTTT
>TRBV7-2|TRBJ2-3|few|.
CASSLGFTYTQYF
TGTGCCAGCAGCTTAGGATTTACGTATACGCAGTATTTT
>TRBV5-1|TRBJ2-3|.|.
CASSPTPALTDTQYF
TGCGCCAGCAGCCCCACTCCTGCACTCACAGATACGCAGTATTTT
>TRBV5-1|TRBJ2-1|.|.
CASSRRDGDNEQFF
TGCGCCAGCAGCCGCCGGGACGGCGACAATGAGCAGTTCTTC
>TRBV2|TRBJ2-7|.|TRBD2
CALLERDSYEQYF
TGTGCCCTACTAGAGCGGGACTCCTACGAGCAGTACTTC
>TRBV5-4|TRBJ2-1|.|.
CASSSGGERGYNEQFF
TGTGCCAGCAGCTCTGGAGGGGAGCGAGGATACAATGAGCAGTTCTTC
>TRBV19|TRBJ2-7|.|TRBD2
CASSIELAGVGYEQYF
TGTGCCAGTAGTATAGAACTAGCGGGAGTCGGATACGAGCAGTACTTC
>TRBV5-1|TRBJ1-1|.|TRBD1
CASNPGGSGTEAFF
TGCGCCAGCAACCCAGGGGGGTCGGGCACTGAAGCTTTCTTT
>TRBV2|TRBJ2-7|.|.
CASRRDSSYEQYF
TGTGCCAGCAGAAGGGATAGCTCCTACGAGCAGTACTTC
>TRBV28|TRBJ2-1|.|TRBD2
CASSLTVGGRAEGYNEQFF
TGTGCCAGCAGTTTAACTGTGGGCGGGAGGGCCGAAGGCTACAATGAGCAGTTCTTC
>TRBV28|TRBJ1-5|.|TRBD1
CASRRDRDRSQPQHF
TGTGCCAGCCGGAGAGACAGGGATAGGAGCCAGCCCCAGCATTTT
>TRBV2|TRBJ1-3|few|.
CASSYTPQILSGNTIYF
TGTGCCAGCAGTTACACCCCCCAGATTCTCTCTGGAAACACCATATATTTT
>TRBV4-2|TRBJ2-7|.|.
CASSPERAGPYEQYF
TGTGCCAGCAGCCCAGAACGGGCGGGGCCTTACGAGCAGTACTTC
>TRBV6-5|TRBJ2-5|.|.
CASSYRGTQYF
TGTGCCAGCAGTTACAGGGGGACCCAGTACTTC
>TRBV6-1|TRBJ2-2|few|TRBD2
CATGTGLAGPGELFF
TGTGCCACGGGAACCGGACTAGCGGGACCCGGGGAGCTGTTTTTT
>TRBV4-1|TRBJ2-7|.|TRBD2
CASSQVPLAGGRRRSSYEQYF
TGCGCCAGCAGCCAAGTTCCTTTAGCGGGAGGCCGGCGACGAAGCTCCTACGAGCAGTACTTC
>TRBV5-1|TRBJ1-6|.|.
CASSLTQQNNSPLHF
TGCGCCAGCAGCTTGACCCAACAGAACAATTCACCCCTCCACTTT
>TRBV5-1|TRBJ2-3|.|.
CASSLLVNTDTQYF
TGTGCCAGCAGCTTGCTTGTAAACACAGATACGCAGTATTTT